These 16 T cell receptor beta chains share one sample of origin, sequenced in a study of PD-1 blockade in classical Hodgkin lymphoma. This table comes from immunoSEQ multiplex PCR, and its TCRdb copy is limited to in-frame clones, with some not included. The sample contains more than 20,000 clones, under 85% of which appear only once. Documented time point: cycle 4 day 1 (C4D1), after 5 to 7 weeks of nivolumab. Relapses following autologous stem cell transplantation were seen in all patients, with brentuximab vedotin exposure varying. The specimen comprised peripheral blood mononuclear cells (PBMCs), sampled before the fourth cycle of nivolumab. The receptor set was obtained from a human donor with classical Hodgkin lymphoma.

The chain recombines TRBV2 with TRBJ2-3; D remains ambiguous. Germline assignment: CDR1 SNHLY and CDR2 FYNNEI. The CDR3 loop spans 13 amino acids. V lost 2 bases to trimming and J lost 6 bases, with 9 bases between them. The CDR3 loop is CASSENTFDTQYF. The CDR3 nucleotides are TGTGCCAGCAGTGAAAATACGTTTGATACGCAGTATTTT.

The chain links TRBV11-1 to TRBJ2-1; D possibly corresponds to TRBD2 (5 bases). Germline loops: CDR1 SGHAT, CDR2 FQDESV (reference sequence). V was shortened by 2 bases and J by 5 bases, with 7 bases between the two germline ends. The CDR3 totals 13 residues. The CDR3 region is CASSLQRNNEQFF. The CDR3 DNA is TGTGCCAGCAGCTTACAGCGGAACAATGAGCAGTTCTTC. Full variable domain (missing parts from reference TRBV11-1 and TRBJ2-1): EAEVAQSPRYKITEKSQAVAFWCDPISGHATLYWYRQILGQGPELLVQFQDESVVDDSQLPKDRFSAERLKGVDSTLKIQPAELGDSAMYLCASSLQRNNEQFFGPGTRLTVL.

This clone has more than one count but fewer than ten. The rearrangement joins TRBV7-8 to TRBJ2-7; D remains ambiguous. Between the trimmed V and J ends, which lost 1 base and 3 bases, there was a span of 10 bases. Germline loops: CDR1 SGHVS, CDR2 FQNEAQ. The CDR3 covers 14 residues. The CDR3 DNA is TGTGCCAGCAGCTTAGTTGTACAAGGCTACGAGCAGTACTTC. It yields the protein CASSLVVQGYEQYF.

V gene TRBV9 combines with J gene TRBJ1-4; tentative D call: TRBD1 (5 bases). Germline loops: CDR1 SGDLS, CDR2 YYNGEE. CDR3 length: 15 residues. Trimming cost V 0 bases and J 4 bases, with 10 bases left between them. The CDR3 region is CASSVEGRYNEKLFF. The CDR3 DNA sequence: TGTGCCAGCAGCGTAGAGGGGCGCTATAATGAAAAACTGTTTTTT.

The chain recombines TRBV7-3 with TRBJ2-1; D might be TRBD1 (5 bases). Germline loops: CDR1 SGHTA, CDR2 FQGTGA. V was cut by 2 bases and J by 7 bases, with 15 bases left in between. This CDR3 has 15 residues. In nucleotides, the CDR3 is TGTGCCAGCAGCTTAGCTGGGGCGCTCGCAAATGAGCAGTTCTTC. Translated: CASSLAGALANEQFF.

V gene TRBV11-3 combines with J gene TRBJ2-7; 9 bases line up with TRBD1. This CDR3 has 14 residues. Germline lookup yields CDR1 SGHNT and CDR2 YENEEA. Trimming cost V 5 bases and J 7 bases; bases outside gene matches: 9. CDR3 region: CASSRTGGSGEQYF. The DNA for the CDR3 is TGTGCCAGCAGCCGCACAGGGGGCTCGGGAGAGCAGTACTTC.

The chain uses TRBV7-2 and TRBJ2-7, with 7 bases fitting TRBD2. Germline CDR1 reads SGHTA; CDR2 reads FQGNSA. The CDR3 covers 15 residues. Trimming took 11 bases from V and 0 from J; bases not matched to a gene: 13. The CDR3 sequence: CAVGGVSHLSYEQYF. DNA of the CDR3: TGTGCCGTGGGGGGGGTCAGCCATCTCTCCTACGAGCAGTACTTC.

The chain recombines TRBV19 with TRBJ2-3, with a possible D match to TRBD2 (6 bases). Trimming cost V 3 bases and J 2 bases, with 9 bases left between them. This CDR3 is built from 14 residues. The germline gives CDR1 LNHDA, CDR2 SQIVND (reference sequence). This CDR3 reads CASSMGLNTDTQYF. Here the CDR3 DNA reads TGTGCCAGTAGTATGGGACTGAACACAGATACGCAGTATTTT.

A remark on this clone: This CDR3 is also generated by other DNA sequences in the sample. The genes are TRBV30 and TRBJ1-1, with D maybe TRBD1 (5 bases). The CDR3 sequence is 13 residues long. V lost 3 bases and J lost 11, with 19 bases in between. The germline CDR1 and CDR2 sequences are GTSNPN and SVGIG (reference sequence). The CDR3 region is CAWSRGGRRGAFF. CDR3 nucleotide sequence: TGTGCCTGGAGCCGGGGGGGTCGCCGGGGGGCTTTCTTT.

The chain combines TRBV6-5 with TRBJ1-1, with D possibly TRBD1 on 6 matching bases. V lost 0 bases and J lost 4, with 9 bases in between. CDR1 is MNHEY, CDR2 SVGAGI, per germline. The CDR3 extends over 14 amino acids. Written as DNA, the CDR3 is TGTGCCAGCAGTTACTCAGGGGGTCGCACTGAAGCTTTCTTT. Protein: CASSYSGGRTEAFF.

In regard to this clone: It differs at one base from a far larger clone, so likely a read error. The CDR3 reads CASSPEGAGTEAFF. DNA for the CDR3: TGCGCCAGCAGCCCGGAGGGTGCGGGCACTGAAGCTTTCTTT. The chain couples TRBV4-1 to TRBJ1-1; no clear D. From germline, CDR1 is MGHRA and CDR2 YSYEKL. V lost 4 bases and J lost 4, with 13 bases in between. The CDR3 loop spans 14 amino acids.

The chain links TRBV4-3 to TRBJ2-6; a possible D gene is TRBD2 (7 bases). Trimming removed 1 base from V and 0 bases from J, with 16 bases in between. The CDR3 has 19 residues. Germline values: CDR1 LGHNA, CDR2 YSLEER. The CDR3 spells CASSQVVGEGGSGANVLTF. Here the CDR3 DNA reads TGCGCCAGCAGCCAAGTCGTGGGGGAGGGGGGCTCTGGGGCCAACGTCCTGACTTTC.

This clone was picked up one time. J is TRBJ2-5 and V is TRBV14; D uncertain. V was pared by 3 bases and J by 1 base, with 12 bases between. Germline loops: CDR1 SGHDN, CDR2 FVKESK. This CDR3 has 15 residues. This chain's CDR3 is CASSQFLVPQETQYF. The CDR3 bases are TGTGCCAGCAGCCAGTTTCTAGTGCCCCAAGAGACCCAGTACTTC.

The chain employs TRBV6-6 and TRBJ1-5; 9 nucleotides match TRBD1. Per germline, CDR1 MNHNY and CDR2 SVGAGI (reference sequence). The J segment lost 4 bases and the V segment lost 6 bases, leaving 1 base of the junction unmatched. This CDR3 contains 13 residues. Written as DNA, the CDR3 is TGTGCCAGCAGGGGGACAGGGAATCAGCCCCAGCATTTT. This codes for CASRGTGNQPQHF.

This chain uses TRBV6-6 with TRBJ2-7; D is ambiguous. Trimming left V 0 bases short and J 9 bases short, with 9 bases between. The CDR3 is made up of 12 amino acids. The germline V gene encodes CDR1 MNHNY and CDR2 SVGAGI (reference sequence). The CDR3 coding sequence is TGTGCCAGCAGTTACTCGAAAGATTCGCAGTACTTC. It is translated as CASSYSKDSQYF.

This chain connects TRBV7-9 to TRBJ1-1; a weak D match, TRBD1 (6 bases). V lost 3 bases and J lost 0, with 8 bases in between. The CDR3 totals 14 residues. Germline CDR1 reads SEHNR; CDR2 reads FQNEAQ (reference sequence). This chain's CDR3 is CASSFGQLNTEAFF. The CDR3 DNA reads TGTGCCAGCAGCTTTGGACAGCTGAACACTGAAGCTTTCTTT.